Listed below are T cell receptor beta chains from one sample, sequenced in a study of siplizumab effects on memory and regulatory T cells. Only in-frame clones appear in the TCRdb table, and some are missing; sequencing was by immunoSEQ multiplex PCR. This table holds under 70,000 clones, around 80% found once. Sequenced: memory CD4+ T cells sorted from blood. All receptors derive from a human donor in good health. CDR3s include the opening cysteine and the closing phenylalanine or tryptophan. Fields, in order: J gene, clone size, V gene, D gene, CDR3 DNA, CDR3 protein. A D gene is named only where the DNA matches it firmly. Clone size is given for some rows only: seen once, a few or many times, or a class if the clone is expanded.

J gene: TRBJ2-7
clone size: NA
V gene: TRBV11-2
D gene: TRBD2
CDR3 DNA: TGTGCCAGCAGCTGGACTAGCGGGCCCACCAGGAGCTCCTACGAGCAGTACTTC
CDR3 protein: CASSWTSGPTRSSYEQYF

J gene: TRBJ1-5
clone size: NA
V gene: TRBV7-2
D gene: NA
CDR3 DNA: TGTGCCAGCAGCTTAGATGGCGTTAGCAATCAGCCCCAGCATTTT
CDR3 protein: CASSLDGVSNQPQHF

J gene: TRBJ1-2
clone size: NA
V gene: TRBV15
D gene: TRBD1
CDR3 DNA: TGTGCCACCCGGACAGGGATAAGCGGAAAGCATGGCTACACCTTC
CDR3 protein: CATRTGISGKHGYTF

J gene: TRBJ1-1
clone size: NA
V gene: TRBV5-6
D gene: NA
CDR3 DNA: TGTGCCAGCAGCTTAAATGGGCTGGGCACTGAAGCTTTCTTT
CDR3 protein: CASSLNGLGTEAFF

J gene: TRBJ1-2
clone size: NA
V gene: TRBV5-5
D gene: TRBD1
CDR3 DNA: TGTGCCAGCAGCGGACGGTGGGGGACAGGAATGTTCTATGGCTACACCTTC
CDR3 protein: CASSGRWGTGMFYGYTF

J gene: TRBJ2-7
clone size: NA
V gene: TRBV5-1
D gene: NA
CDR3 DNA: TGCGCCAGCCGACCCGCGGGAAGCTCCTACGAGCAGTACTTC
CDR3 protein: CASRPAGSSYEQYF

J gene: TRBJ2-7
clone size: NA
V gene: TRBV18
D gene: TRBD1
CDR3 DNA: TGTGCCAGCTCACAGGAGAGGACAGGGAACCACGAGCAGTACTTC
CDR3 protein: CASSQERTGNHEQYF

J gene: TRBJ2-4
clone size: few
V gene: TRBV15
D gene: NA
CDR3 DNA: TGTGCCACCAGCAGCCCCTTGGATCACGGGCCTGCCAAAAACATTCAGTACTTC
CDR3 protein: CATSSPLDHGPAKNIQYF

J gene: TRBJ1-5
clone size: few
V gene: TRBV19
D gene: NA
CDR3 DNA: TGTGCCAGTACTGATCAGCCCCAGCATTTT
CDR3 protein: CASTDQPQHF

J gene: TRBJ2-2
clone size: NA
V gene: TRBV9
D gene: NA
CDR3 DNA: TGTGCCAGCAGCGTATCGGGTGCACAGTCCGGGGAGCTGTTTTTT
CDR3 protein: CASSVSGAQSGELFF

J gene: TRBJ1-5
clone size: NA
V gene: TRBV7-2
D gene: TRBD1
CDR3 DNA: TGTGCCAGCAGCGGACAGGGTAGGGTTCAGCCCCAGCATTTT
CDR3 protein: CASSGQGRVQPQHF

J gene: TRBJ2-1
clone size: NA
V gene: TRBV6-1
D gene: TRBD1
CDR3 DNA: TGTGCCAGCAGTGAATTATTCGGGGGACAGGGAGGGAATGAGCAGTTCTTC
CDR3 protein: CASSELFGGQGGNEQFF

J gene: TRBJ2-7
clone size: NA
V gene: TRBV5-1
D gene: NA
CDR3 DNA: TGCGCCAGCAGCTTGGAAAGCGAGCAGTACTTC
CDR3 protein: CASSLESEQYF

J gene: TRBJ1-1
clone size: many
V gene: TRBV29-1
D gene: NA
CDR3 DNA: TGCAGCGTTGAGGGCAGAGTGAACACTGAAGCTTTCTTT
CDR3 protein: CSVEGRVNTEAFF

J gene: TRBJ1-2
clone size: NA
V gene: TRBV6-5
D gene: NA
CDR3 DNA: TGTGCCAGCAGTTACTCCGGGGAGGGCTACACCTTC
CDR3 protein: CASSYSGEGYTF

J gene: TRBJ1-2
clone size: NA
V gene: TRBV7-9
D gene: NA
CDR3 DNA: TGTGCCAGCAGCTTAACGGCCCTGGGCATCCCCGACGGCGGCTACACCTTC
CDR3 protein: CASSLTALGIPDGGYTF

J gene: TRBJ2-1
clone size: few
V gene: TRBV18
D gene: TRBD2
CDR3 DNA: TGTGCCAGCTCACCCGGGACTAGCGGGGCCCACAATGAGCAGTTCTTC
CDR3 protein: CASSPGTSGAHNEQFF

J gene: TRBJ2-2
clone size: few
V gene: TRBV7-3
D gene: TRBD1
CDR3 DNA: TGTGCCAGCAGCTGGCAGGGGGCGGGCACCGGGGAGCTGTTTTTT
CDR3 protein: CASSWQGAGTGELFF

J gene: TRBJ2-7
clone size: NA
V gene: TRBV12-2
D gene: NA
CDR3 DNA: TGTGCAAGTCGCTTAGCCCTGCAGTTCCACGAGCAGTACTTC
CDR3 protein: CASRLALQFHEQYF

J gene: TRBJ2-3
clone size: NA
V gene: TRBV6-6
D gene: NA
CDR3 DNA: TGTGCCAGCTTTGCCCAGGGGGGTACGCAGTATTTT
CDR3 protein: CASFAQGGTQYF

J gene: TRBJ2-3
clone size: NA
V gene: TRBV2
D gene: TRBD2
CDR3 DNA: TGTGCCAGCAGCCAGCTAGCGGGGGGTCCAGATACGCAGTATTTT
CDR3 protein: CASSQLAGGPDTQYF

J gene: TRBJ2-1
clone size: NA
V gene: TRBV7-2
D gene: TRBD2
CDR3 DNA: TGTGCCAGCAGCTTCTCGTCCACGGGGGGGCGAGAGCAGTTCTTC
CDR3 protein: CASSFSSTGGREQFF